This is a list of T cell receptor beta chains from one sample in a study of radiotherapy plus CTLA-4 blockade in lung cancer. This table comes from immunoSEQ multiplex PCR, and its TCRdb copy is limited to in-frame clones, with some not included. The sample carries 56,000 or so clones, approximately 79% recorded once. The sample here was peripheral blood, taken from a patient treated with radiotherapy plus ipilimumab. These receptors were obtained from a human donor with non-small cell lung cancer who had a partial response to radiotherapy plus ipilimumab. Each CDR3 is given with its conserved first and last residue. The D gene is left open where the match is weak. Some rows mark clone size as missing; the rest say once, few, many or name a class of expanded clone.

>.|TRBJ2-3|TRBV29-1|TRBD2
TGCAGCGTTGAAACTAGCGGGGGGGAGGGAGATACGCAGTATTTT
CSVETSGGEGDTQYF
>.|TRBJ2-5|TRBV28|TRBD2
TGTGCCAGCAGTTTAATCTTTCGGCCTAGCGGGGGGCCCCTTAAGGAGACCCAGTACTTC
CASSLIFRPSGGPLKETQYF
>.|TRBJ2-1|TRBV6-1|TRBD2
TGTGCCAGCAGGATCGGGACTAGCGGAAACAATGAGCAGTTCTTC
CASRIGTSGNNEQFF
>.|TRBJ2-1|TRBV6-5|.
TGTGCCAGCATCGCGGGGGCGGAGAATGAGCAGTTCTTC
CASIAGAENEQFF
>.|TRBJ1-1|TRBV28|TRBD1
TGTGCCAGCGCCCGGGGACAGGAGAACACTGAAGCTTTCTTT
CASARGQENTEAFF
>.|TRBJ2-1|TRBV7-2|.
TGTGCCAGCAGCGAGGCCTACAATGAGCAGTTCTTC
CASSEAYNEQFF
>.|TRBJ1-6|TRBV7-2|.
TGTGCCAGCAGCTTACAGGGGAAATCGACTTCACCCCTCCACTTT
CASSLQGKSTSPLHF
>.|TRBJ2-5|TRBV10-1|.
TGCGCCAGCAGTGAGGTCACTCAAGAGACCCAGTACTTC
CASSEVTQETQYF
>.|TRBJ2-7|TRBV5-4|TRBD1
TGTGCCAGCAGCTTCGGACAGGGAAGCTACGAGCAGTACTTC
CASSFGQGSYEQYF
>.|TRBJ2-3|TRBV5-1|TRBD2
TGCGCCAGCAGACTAGCGGGGACACCAGATACGCAGTATTTT
CASRLAGTPDTQYF
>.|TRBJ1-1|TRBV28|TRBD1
TGTGCCAGCAGTTTAACCTGGACAGGGAACAAAGCTTTCTTT
CASSLTWTGNKAFF
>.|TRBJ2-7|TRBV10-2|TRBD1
TGCGCCAGCAGTGAAAGGGGTGGGACAGGGCAGTTTTCCTCCTACGAGCAGTACTTC
CASSERGGTGQFSSYEQYF
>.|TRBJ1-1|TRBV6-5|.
TGTGCCAGCAGTTTAGGACAGAAGGGAATTACTGAAGCTTTCTTT
CASSLGQKGITEAFF
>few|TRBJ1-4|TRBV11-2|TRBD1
TGTGCCAGCAGCCCGACAGGGGGTCTGGAAAAACTGTTTTTT
CASSPTGGLEKLFF
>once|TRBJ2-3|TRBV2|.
TGTGCCAGCAGTCCTCGGACAGTCACAGATACGCAGTATTTT
CASSPRTVTDTQYF
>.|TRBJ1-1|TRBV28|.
TGTGCCAGCAGTTTACGGGGGAGGACTGAAGCTTTCTTT
CASSLRGRTEAFF
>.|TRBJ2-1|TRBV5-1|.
TGCGCCAGCAGCTTGGGGGACACACAAAACAATGAGCAGTTCTTC
CASSLGDTQNNEQFF
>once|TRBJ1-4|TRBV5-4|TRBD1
TGTGCCAGCAGCTTGGGGCCAGGGGGTGGAGGCGAAAAACTGTTTTTT
CASSLGPGGGGEKLFF
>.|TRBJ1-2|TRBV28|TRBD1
TGTGCTACCCCCGACAGGGATGAATGGTTTGGCTACACCTTC
CATPDRDEWFGYTF
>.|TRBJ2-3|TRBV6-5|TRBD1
TGTGCCAGCAGGTCACAGGGGTCGTGGGATACGCAGTATTTT
CASRSQGSWDTQYF
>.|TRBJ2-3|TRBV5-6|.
TGTGCCAGCAGTTCGGCGGCCGGGACAGATACGCAGTATTTT
CASSSAAGTDTQYF
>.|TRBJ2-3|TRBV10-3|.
TGTGCCACCTGCCCGGCGGGGCGCACAGATACGCAGTATTTT
CATCPAGRTDTQYF
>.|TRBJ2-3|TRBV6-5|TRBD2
TGTGCCAGCAACTCGGGGGGGCCGTCAGATACGCAGTATTTT
CASNSGGPSDTQYF
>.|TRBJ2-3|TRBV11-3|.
TGTGCCAGCAGCGACAGCGGCACAGATACGCAGTATTTT
CASSDSGTDTQYF
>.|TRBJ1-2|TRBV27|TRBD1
TGTGCCAGCAGTTCACCCGGGACAGGAGACTATGGCTACACCTTC
CASSSPGTGDYGYTF
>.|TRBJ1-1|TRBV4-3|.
TGCGCCAGCAGCCTTTATAGGGGGTCGAACACTGAAGCTTTCTTT
CASSLYRGSNTEAFF
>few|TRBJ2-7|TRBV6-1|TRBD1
TGTGCCAGCAGTCTTCAACAGGGGCGCTCCTACGAGCAGTACTTC
CASSLQQGRSYEQYF
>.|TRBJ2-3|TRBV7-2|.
TGTGCCAGCAGCCCCGACGGGGGGCCGACGTCTTTT
CASSPDGGPTSF
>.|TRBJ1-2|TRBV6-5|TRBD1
TGTGCCAGCAGTTCCCGGGACAGGATTTCGCGCTACACCTTC
CASSSRDRISRYTF